This T cell receptor beta chain was sequenced in a study of shared clonotypes between healthy human individuals (dated by TCRdb to about 2020). About the full investigation: A couple of women and a few men aged 18 to 49 years were included in the cohort. The study deeply sequenced blood TCR repertoires of five healthy adults to estimate repertoire size and the extent of clonotype sharing between individuals. Different laboratories and diverse techniques were used to prepare libraries and sequence TCR repertoires, to increase sequencing depth and limit assay-specific biases. Each donor's leukapheresis produced roughly between roughly 0.85 and 10 billion PBMCs.

Beyond this particular receptor, the publication reports: The genetic and exposure-history diversity represented was limited by the small number of donors. Pairwise subsampling led to the expectation that sequencing depth would affect the degree of clonotype sharing among donors. Only blood was sampled, and tissue TCR repertoires likely differ from those in blood.

Comment on this clone: The antigen it recognizes is unknown. It has no much larger one-base neighbor in the sample; base qualities were not kept.

Using the deep immunoSEQ assay, TCR CDR3 regions were amplified from genomic DNA by multiplex PCR. For each cell subset, the extracted genomic DNA was distributed evenly across all wells of several immunoSEQ 96-well plates, and each plate served as one replicate. For unsorted PBMC, about 300 ng genomic DNA, equal to roughly 33,000 T cell genomes, was loaded into each replicate PCR. Ten immunoSEQ deep assay plates were used to sequence unsorted PBMC genomic DNA. Purified libraries were measured with a Qubit 3.0 fluorometer, size-checked on a Bioanalyzer 2100, and measured again with the KAPA Library Quantification kit. Every immunoSEQ 96-well plate was sequenced on a dedicated single-read 150-cycle Illumina NextSeq 550 flow cell. The study's processing was this. The immunoSEQ output contained only junctional sequences without quality scores, so filtering could not match that applied to full-length reads. Sequences were annotated with PyIR, a Python wrapper for IgBLAST v1.9, and V/J genes and CDR3 were assigned using IMGT germline references. Reads were removed for weak V/J assignments (E-value above 1e-6), missing CDR3, stop codons, out-of-frame junctions, or ambiguous translated residues. V3J clonotypes were defined as sequences sharing the same inferred V gene, J gene, and CDR3 amino acid sequence. Percentage overlap between repertoires was computed as shared unique clonotypes divided by the size of the smaller repertoire. Repertoire richness was assessed with RTK rarefaction, the Chao1 estimator, and Recon v2.1 estimates of unobserved clonotypes. Here the immuneACCESS table is served through TCRdb, limited to in-frame sequences with V and J called. Missing clones are a known gap in these copies; in checked studies unresolved V genes cover under half, and the rest lacks a known reason. V and J calls and clone size are given by that table; D and trimming were obtained from the DNA. The sample contains fewer than 600,000 clones, around 81% of them found a single time. The top ten hold approximately 12% of the sample.

The donors were healthy, HIV-negative adults who had no recently reported acute infections or vaccinations. Every donor was a Caucasian adult residing in Nashville, Tennessee, USA. For unsorted samples, about 90 million PBMCs were counted and genomic DNA was extracted with the QIAamp DNA Blood Mini kit. After blood collection by leukapheresis, PBMCs were isolated using Ficoll-Histopaque density gradient centrifugation and then cryopreserved in the vapor phase of liquid nitrogen. CDR1 is given as SGHDT and CDR2 as YYEEEE, both from the germline V gene. Cut back by 1 base and 4 bases, the V and J ends lie 6 bases apart. Counted from cysteine to phenylalanine, this CDR3 has 13 amino acids. Just CDR3 DNA is preserved here, 39 bases in frame from base 1.

Input material: PBMCs. The source of this sequence is a woman in her forties in good health. Some clones in this sample may be carry-over from other donors' samples. The chain employs TRBV5-6 and TRBJ1-3, and possibly TRBD1, on 5 matching bases. Here is the DNA: TGTGCCAGCAGCTTGTGGGGCGGAAACACCATATATTTT. Its product reads: CASSLWGGNTIYF.